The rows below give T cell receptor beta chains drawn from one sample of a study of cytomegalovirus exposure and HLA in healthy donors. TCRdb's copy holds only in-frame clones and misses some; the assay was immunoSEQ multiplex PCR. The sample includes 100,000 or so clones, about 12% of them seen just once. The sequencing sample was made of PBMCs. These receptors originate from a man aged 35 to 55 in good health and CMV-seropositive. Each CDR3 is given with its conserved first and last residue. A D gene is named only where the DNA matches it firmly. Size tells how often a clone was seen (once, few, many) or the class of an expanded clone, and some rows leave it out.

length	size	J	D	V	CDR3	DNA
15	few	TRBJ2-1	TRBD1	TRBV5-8	CASSYRTGRGREQFF	TGTGCCAGCAGCTATCGGACAGGGCGAGGTAGGGAGCAGTTCTTC
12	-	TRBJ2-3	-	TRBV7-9	CASSLALLGQYF	TGTGCCAGCAGCTTAGCGCTCCTAGGGCAGTATTTT
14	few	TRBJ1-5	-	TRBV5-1	CASSLGAGNQPQHF	TGCGCCAGCAGCTTGGGGGCAGGGAATCAGCCCCAGCATTTT
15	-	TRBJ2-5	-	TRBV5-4	CASSRGLTNQETQYF	TGTGCCAGCAGCCGGGGACTGACAAACCAAGAGACCCAGTACTTC
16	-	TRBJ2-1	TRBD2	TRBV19	CASSITAGAFYNEQFF	TGTGCCAGTAGTATTACAGCGGGAGCCTTTTACAATGAGCAGTTCTTC
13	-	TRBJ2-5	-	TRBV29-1	CSVDEGDMETQYF	TGCAGCGTTGATGAAGGGGATATGGAGACCCAGTACTTC
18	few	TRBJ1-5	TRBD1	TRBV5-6	CASSLYGQGSSSNQPQHF	TGTGCCAGCAGCTTATATGGACAGGGGTCTTCTAGCAATCAGCCCCAGCATTTT
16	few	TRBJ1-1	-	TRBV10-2	CASSWDRGGHNTEAFF	TGCGCCAGCAGCTGGGACCGGGGGGGGCACAACACTGAAGCTTTCTTT
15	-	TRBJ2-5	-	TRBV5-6	CASSFSGGSQETQYF	TGTGCCAGCAGCTTTAGCGGAGGGAGTCAAGAGACCCAGTACTTC
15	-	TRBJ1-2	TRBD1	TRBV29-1	CSVEPRRTGDGGYTF	TGCAGCGTTGAGCCCCGCCGGACAGGGGACGGGGGCTACACCTTC
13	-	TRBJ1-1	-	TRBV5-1	CASSAVRGTEAFF	TGCGCCAGCAGCGCAGTCAGGGGCACTGAAGCTTTCTTT
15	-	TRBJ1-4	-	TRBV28	CASSLGRTYNEKLFF	TGTGCCAGCAGTTTGGGGAGGACCTATAATGAAAAACTGTTTTTT
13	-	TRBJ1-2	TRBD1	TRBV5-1	CASSSIQGDGYTF	TGCGCCAGCAGCTCAATACAGGGGGATGGCTACACCTTC
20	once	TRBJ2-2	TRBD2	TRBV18	CASSPLGITGLAVNTGELFF	TGTGCCAGCTCACCTTTAGGAATAACTGGACTAGCGGTGAACACCGGGGAGCTGTTTTTT
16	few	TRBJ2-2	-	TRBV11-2	CASSLGATTNTGELFF	TGTGCCAGCAGCTTAGGGGCAACAACGAACACCGGGGAGCTGTTTTTT
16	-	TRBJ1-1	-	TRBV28	CASRSPPAGRRTEAFF	TGTGCCAGCAGATCCCCCCCCGCGGGAAGACGGACTGAAGCTTTCTTT
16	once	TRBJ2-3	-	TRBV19	CASSIGGALSTDTQYF	TGTGCCAGTAGTATAGGTGGGGCACTGAGCACAGATACGCAGTATTTT
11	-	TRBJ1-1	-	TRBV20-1	CRAGSTTEAFF	TGCAGGGCGGGCTCGACCACTGAAGCTTTCTTT
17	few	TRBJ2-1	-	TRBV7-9	CASRTDPGLRSYNEQFF	TGTGCCAGCAGGACCGACCCAGGATTGCGCTCCTACAATGAGCAGTTCTTC
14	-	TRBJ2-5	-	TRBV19	CASSMRRERETQYF	TGTGCCAGTAGTATGCGGCGGGAACGAGAGACCCAGTACTTC
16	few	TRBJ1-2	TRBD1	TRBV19	CASSTPGQPSDYGYTF	TGTGCCAGTAGTACCCCGGGACAGCCGTCTGACTATGGCTACACCTTC
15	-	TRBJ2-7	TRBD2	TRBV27	CASSSTSGSGYEQYF	TGTGCCAGCAGTTCGACTAGCGGGAGTGGTTACGAGCAGTACTTC
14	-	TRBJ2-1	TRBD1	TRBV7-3	CASSPGGGGGEQFF	TGTGCCAGCAGCCCAGGGGGTGGTGGAGGTGAGCAGTTCTTC
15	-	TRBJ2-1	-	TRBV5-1	CASSTAGFSYNEQFF	TGCGCCAGCAGCACCGCAGGCTTCTCCTACAATGAGCAGTTCTTC
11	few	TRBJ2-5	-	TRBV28	CASSHEETQYF	TGTGCCAGCAGCCATGAAGAGACCCAGTACTTC
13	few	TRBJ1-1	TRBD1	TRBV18	CASSPDRDTEAFF	TGTGCCAGCTCCCCTGACAGGGACACTGAAGCTTTCTTT
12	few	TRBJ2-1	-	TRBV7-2	CASSLEGNEQFF	TGTGCCAGCAGCTTGGAGGGGAATGAGCAGTTCTTC
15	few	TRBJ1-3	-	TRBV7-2	CASSSGVISGNTIYF	TGTGCCAGCAGCTCCGGGGTGATCTCTGGAAACACCATATATTTT
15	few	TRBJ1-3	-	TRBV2	CASSAEVFSGNTIYF	TGTGCCAGCAGTGCCGAGGTCTTCTCTGGAAACACCATATATTTT
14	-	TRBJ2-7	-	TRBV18	CASSPDRDGGEQYF	TGTGCCAGCTCACCAGACAGAGACGGTGGCGAGCAGTACTTC
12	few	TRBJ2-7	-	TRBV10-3	CAIGGGTYEQYF	TGTGCCATCGGCGGAGGGACTTACGAGCAGTACTTC
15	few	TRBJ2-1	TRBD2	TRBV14	CASSLVVAGAREQFF	TGTGCCAGCAGCCTGGTAGTAGCGGGAGCTCGTGAGCAGTTCTTC
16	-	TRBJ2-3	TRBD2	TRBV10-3	CAISAVLAFSTDTQYF	TGTGCCATCAGTGCCGTACTAGCGTTTAGCACAGATACGCAGTATTTT
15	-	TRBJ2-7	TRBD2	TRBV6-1	CASKSGTSGMIEQYF	TGTGCCAGCAAATCAGGGACTAGCGGGATGATCGAGCAGTACTTC
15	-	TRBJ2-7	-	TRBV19	CASSLHVDSSYEQYF	TGTGCCAGTAGTCTCCACGTAGACAGCTCCTACGAGCAGTACTTC
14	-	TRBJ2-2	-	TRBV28	CACSPGVHTGELFF	TGTGCCTGCTCCCCAGGGGTCCACACCGGGGAGCTGTTTTTT
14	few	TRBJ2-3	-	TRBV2	CASSDQMRGDTQYF	TGTGCCAGCAGTGACCAGATGCGAGGAGATACGCAGTATTTT
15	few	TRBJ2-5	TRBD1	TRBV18	CASTSGTGGGETQYF	TGTGCCAGCACGTCCGGGACAGGGGGCGGCGAGACCCAGTACTTC
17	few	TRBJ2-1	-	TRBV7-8	CASSLGLGRSSYNEQFF	TGTGCCAGCAGCTTAGGTTTAGGCAGGTCTTCCTACAATGAGCAGTTCTTC
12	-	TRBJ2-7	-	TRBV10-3	CAISVSGDEQYF	TGTGCCATCAGTGTCTCGGGGGACGAGCAGTACTTC
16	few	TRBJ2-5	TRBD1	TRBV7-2	CASRRPGQGARETQYF	TGTGCCAGCAGGCGGCCAGGACAGGGGGCGCGGGAGACCCAGTACTTC
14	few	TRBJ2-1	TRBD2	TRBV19	CASTQGWGGDEQFF	TGTGCCAGTACCCAGGGTTGGGGGGGGGATGAGCAGTTCTTC
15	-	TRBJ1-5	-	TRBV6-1	CASSHGDINNQPQHF	TGTGCCAGCAGTCACGGGGACATAAATAATCAGCCCCAGCATTTT
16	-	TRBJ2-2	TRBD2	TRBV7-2	CASSPASGNLAGELFF	TGTGCCAGCAGCCCGGCTAGCGGAAACTTGGCCGGGGAGCTGTTTTTT
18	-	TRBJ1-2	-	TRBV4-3	CASSQDLGGLGVPSGYTF	TGCGCCAGCAGCCAAGATTTGGGGGGATTAGGGGTCCCCTCGGGCTACACCTTC
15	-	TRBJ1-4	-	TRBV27	CASSPLGGTNEKLFF	TGTGCCAGCAGTCCGCTGGGGGGGACTAATGAAAAACTGTTTTTT